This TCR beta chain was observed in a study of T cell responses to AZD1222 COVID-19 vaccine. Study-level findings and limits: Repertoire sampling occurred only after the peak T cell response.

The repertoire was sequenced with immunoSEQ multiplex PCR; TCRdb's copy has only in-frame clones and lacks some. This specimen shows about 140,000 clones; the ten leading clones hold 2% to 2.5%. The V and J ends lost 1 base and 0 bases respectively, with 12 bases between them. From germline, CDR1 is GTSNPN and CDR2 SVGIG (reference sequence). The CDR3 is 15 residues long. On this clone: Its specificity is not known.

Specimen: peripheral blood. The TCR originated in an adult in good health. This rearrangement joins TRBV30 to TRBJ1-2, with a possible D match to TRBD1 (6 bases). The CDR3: CAWSEQGRANYGYTF. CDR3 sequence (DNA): TGTGCCTGGAGTGAACAGGGAAGAGCTAACTATGGCTACACCTTC. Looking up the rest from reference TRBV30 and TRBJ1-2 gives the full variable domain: SQTIHQWPATLVQPVGSPLSLECTVEGTSNPNLYWYRQAAGRGLQLLFYSVGIGQISSEVPQNLSASRPQDRQFILSSKKLLLSDSGFYLCAWSEQGRANYGYTFGSGTRLTVV.